These 5 T cell receptor beta chains came from one sample sequenced in a study of T cell repertoires in cytomegalovirus infection. Their recognized antigens are unknown. MiXCR, applied by TCRdb to the reads, yields one record per CDR3 protein. The sample has 50,000 to 60,000 distinct CDR3 sequences, 15% to 20% seen once. The sample here was CD8+ T cells from cultured PBMCs, taken from culture after CMV antigen stimulation. The receptors originated from a human donor in good health (CMV status not recorded). Some clones in this sample may be carry-over from other donors' samples.

This clonotype has only a few counts. The rearrangement links TRBV6-5 to TRBJ1-2; tentatively, D is TRBD1 (6 bases). There are 13 residues in the CDR3. Germline loops: CDR1 MNHEY, CDR2 SVGAGI. Deletions cut 4 bases from V and 4 bases from J, with 10 bases between. CDR3 DNA sequence: TGTGCCAGCAGTTTTGGGGGCCTCTATGGCTACACCTTC. Translation: CASSFGGLYGYTF.

V and J are TRBV6-1 and TRBJ2-1, with D possibly being TRBD2 (6 bases). The CDR3 has 18 amino acids. Between the trimmed V and J ends, which lost 2 bases and 8 bases, there was a span of 25 bases. In germline, CDR1 is MNHNS, CDR2 SASEGT. The CDR3 region has the DNA TGTGCCAGCAGTGAATTGGGTGACTCCCTAAATTGGGACTATGAGCAGTTCTTC. It yields the protein CASSELGDSLNWDYEQFF.

This clonotype occurred a few times. The gene calls are TRBV15 and TRBJ1-5; no clear D. The germline CDR1 and CDR2 sequences are LNHNV and YYDKDF (reference sequence). The CDR3 covers 11 residues. The V end was cut by 8 bases, the J end by 7 bases, with 9 bases between. In nucleotides, the CDR3 is TGTGCCACCGGGAGGTGGCAGCCCCAGCATTTT. This gives the protein CATGRWQPQHF.

This rearrangement joins TRBV7-6 to TRBJ2-1, with D possibly being TRBD1 or TRBD2 (5 bases each). Trimming cost V 1 base and J 4 bases, with 17 bases left between them. Germline values: CDR1 SGHVS, CDR2 FNYEAQ. The length of the CDR3 is 17 residues. CDR3 protein: CASSLGGLGRGYNEQFF. The CDR3 DNA is TGTGCCAGCAGCTTAGGGGGCCTGGGGAGAGGGTACAATGAGCAGTTCTTC.

The sample holds a few counts of this clonotype. V is TRBV7-8 and J is TRBJ1-2; 8 bases fit TRBD1. This CDR3 has 14 amino acids. The V segment lost 4 bases and the J segment 4 bases; nucleotides outside the gene matches: 5. Germline CDR1 is SGHVS and CDR2 is FQNEAQ. CDR3 sequence (DNA): TGTGCCAGCAGCTCAGATACAGGGGGCTATGGCTACACCTTC. Translation: CASSSDTGGYGYTF.